Given below is one TCR beta chain in context. Its target is not known. This entry belongs to a study of cytomegalovirus exposure and HLA in healthy donors. The overall study: For the approximately 400 genotyped donors, 65% to 90% fell within the Caucasian-associated ancestry cluster. Study observations and caveats: Most of the TCR beta V segments (in an earlier analysis) were productive either about 90% or about 30% of the time.

The V gene lost 6 bases and the J gene lost 7 bases, with 15 bases spanning the gap. The CDR3 consists of 13 residues. Looked up from germline, CDR1 is SNHLY and CDR2 is FYNNEI. PCR employed 60 Vbeta and 13 Jbeta primers. Method: immunoSEQ multiplex PCR; TCRdb's copy keeps in-frame clones and lacks some. The profile shows more than 130,000 clones, around 76% of them singletons. The specimen sequenced was PBMCs. The origin of this receptor is a man aged 18 to 35 in good health and CMV-seronegative. The rearrangement links TRBV2 to TRBJ1-2, with a weak D call TRBD1 (6 bases). The CDR3 nucleotides are TGTGCCAGCAGGGCAGGGGCGCTTTCTGGCTACACCTTC. Encoded protein: CASRAGALSGYTF.